Sequencing of this TCR beta chain was carried out in a study of cytomegalovirus exposure and HLA in healthy donors. The PCR employed 60 Vbeta primers together with 13 Jbeta primers. In the original processing: Later analysis identified tens of millions of unique TCR beta chains, roughly 11 million shared. Sequenced by immunoSEQ multiplex PCR; TCRdb stores in-frame clones only, minus some. That table is the source of V, J and clone size, and D and trimming were worked out from the DNA. The sample consists of around 120,000 clones, 81% of them appearing once. V lost 5 bases to trimming and J lost 3 bases, with 19 bases between them. The CDR3 totals 16 residues. CDR1 and CDR2 (germline): SGHVS, FQNEAQ. For this clone: The target antigen is unknown.

Study-level results: Specific recognition of CMV antigens was confirmed in vitro for a few chains (all CMV-associated). Most observed TCR sequences were rare, whereas some public TCRs were detected in many donors.

The TCR sequence derives from a man between 18 and 29 years old in good health and CMV-seronegative. The sample consisted of PBMCs. J is TRBJ2-5 and V is TRBV7-8; TRBD1 might be the D (6 bases). The CDR3 sequence is CASSPGVGQGKETQYF. The CDR3 coding sequence is TGTGCCAGCAGCCCTGGGGTCGGGCAGGGGAAAGAGACCCAGTACTTC.